A selection of T cell receptor beta chains follows, all from one sample in a study of OX40 agonist ivuxolimab in advanced cancers. Measured with immunoSEQ multiplex PCR; TCRdb has only the in-frame clones, and not every one. Of some 60,000 clones in the sample, approximately 90% were seen once. Source: CD4+ or CD8+ T cells sorted from blood, taken in a trial of the OX40 agonist ivuxolimab. These receptor sequences come from an adult with an advanced solid tumor such as melanoma, head and neck, liver or kidney cancer. Each CDR3 is given with its conserved first and last residue. D genes are given only for firm matches. A clone size is listed for some rows: how often the clone was seen (once, few, many), or a class if it is expanded.

v_gene,abundance,j_gene,d_gene,CDR3aa,CDR3nt
TRBV27,-,TRBJ1-1,-,CASSSGWGNTEAFF,TGTGCCAGCAGCTCAGGGTGGGGGAACACTGAAGCTTTCTTT
TRBV27,few,TRBJ2-1,TRBD2,CASKLGLAPYNEQFF,TGTGCCAGCAAACTTGGACTAGCGCCCTACAATGAGCAGTTCTTC
TRBV27,-,TRBJ2-6,-,CASSLSGANVLTF,TGTGCCAGCAGTCTCTCTGGGGCCAACGTCCTGACTTTC
TRBV11-2,-,TRBJ2-2,-,CASRPPRTTGELFF,TGTGCCAGCAGACCCCCGCGGACCACCGGGGAGCTGTTTTTT
TRBV5-5,once,TRBJ2-7,TRBD1,CASSPWTGPYEQYF,TGTGCCAGCAGCCCATGGACAGGACCCTACGAGCAGTACTTC
TRBV6-1,-,TRBJ1-2,-,CASSASGTYGYTF,TGTGCCAGCAGTGCGTCAGGAACGTATGGCTACACCTTC
TRBV4-3,-,TRBJ2-1,TRBD2,CASSQDPVSGSVDEQFF,TGCGCCAGCAGCCAAGATCCGGTTAGCGGGAGTGTCGATGAGCAGTTCTTC
TRBV9,-,TRBJ2-5,-,CASSARLGQETQYF,TGTGCCAGCAGCGCTCGACTGGGACAAGAGACCCAGTACTTC
TRBV7-9,-,TRBJ1-2,-,CASSLVATDLNSGYTF,TGTGCCAGCAGCTTAGTGGCGACCGACCTAAACTCCGGCTACACCTTC
TRBV7-8,-,TRBJ2-7,TRBD1,CASSSGDSAYEQYF,TGTGCCAGCAGCTCAGGGGACAGTGCCTACGAGCAGTACTTC
TRBV7-9,-,TRBJ1-1,-,CASSVLREPEAFF,TGTGCCAGCAGCGTTCTTCGGGAGCCCGAAGCTTTCTTT
TRBV4-2,-,TRBJ1-1,-,CASSQVVGRGTEAFF,TGTGCCAGCAGCCAAGTGGTGGGCCGGGGCACTGAAGCTTTCTTT
TRBV5-1,-,TRBJ2-7,-,CASSSGLPYEQYF,TGCGCCAGCAGCTCGGGACTTCCCTACGAGCAGTACTTC
TRBV5-4,once,TRBJ2-3,-,CASSFTTTGLGDTQYF,TGTGCCAGCAGCTTCACGACTACAGGGCTTGGAGATACGCAGTATTTT
TRBV28,-,TRBJ2-2,-,CASSLGTGTGELFF,TGTGCCAGCAGTTTGGGGACGGGCACCGGGGAGCTGTTTTTT
TRBV25-1,-,TRBJ2-1,TRBD1,CASSSPGTGSNEQFF,TGTGCCAGCAGTTCCCCCGGGACAGGGTCCAATGAGCAGTTCTTC
TRBV30,-,TRBJ2-7,TRBD1,CAWTRGDRGLNEQYF,TGTGCCTGGACCCGGGGGGACAGGGGGCTGAACGAGCAGTACTTC
TRBV28,once,TRBJ1-1,-,CASSLRTGKGTNTEAFF,TGTGCCAGCAGCCTCCGAACGGGCAAGGGAACTAACACTGAAGCTTTCTTT
TRBV7-9,-,TRBJ2-5,-,CASSLPEQETQYF,TGTGCCAGCAGCCTACCGGAACAAGAGACCCAGTACTTC
TRBV4-3,medium-sized,TRBJ2-2,-,CASSHQGGNTGELFF,TGCGCCAGCAGCCATCAGGGGGGAAACACCGGGGAGCTGTTTTTT
TRBV6-5,-,TRBJ2-7,-,CASSYLGLPYEQYF,TGTGCCAGCAGTTACTTAGGGCTTCCCTACGAGCAGTACTTC
TRBV4-3,-,TRBJ2-1,TRBD2,CASSQERLAGYEQFF,TGCGCCAGCAGCCAAGAAAGACTAGCGGGATATGAGCAGTTCTTC
TRBV4-1,once,TRBJ1-2,-,CASSQDPTGIYYGYTF,TGCGCCAGCAGCCAAGATCCCACAGGGATTTACTATGGCTACACCTTC
TRBV7-8,-,TRBJ1-2,TRBD1,CASSLTPTGNYGYTF,TGTGCCAGCAGCTTAACCCCGACAGGGAACTATGGCTACACCTTC
TRBV2,-,TRBJ2-7,-,CASSVGLPLYYEQYF,TGTGCCAGCAGTGTCGGACTACCCCTATACTACGAGCAGTACTTC
TRBV15,once,TRBJ2-1,TRBD2,CATSRDESGMGFEQFF,TGTGCCACCAGCAGAGATGAAAGCGGGATGGGTTTTGAGCAGTTCTTC
TRBV28,-,TRBJ2-7,TRBD1,CASSPIGSRDRAYEQYF,TGTGCCAGCAGTCCTATAGGGAGTCGGGACAGGGCCTACGAGCAGTACTTC
TRBV7-9,-,TRBJ2-7,-,CASSYTGTYYEQYF,TGTGCCAGCAGCTATACCGGGACTTACTACGAGCAGTACTTC
TRBV4-1,-,TRBJ1-1,-,CASSQELRGVENTEAFF,TGCGCCAGCAGCCAAGAGTTAAGAGGGGTCGAGAACACTGAAGCTTTCTTT
TRBV11-3,once,TRBJ1-5,TRBD1,CASSPPDREERDNQPQHF,TGTGCCAGCAGCCCCCCGGACAGGGAGGAGCGGGATAATCAGCCCCAGCATTTT
TRBV9,-,TRBJ2-7,TRBD1,CASSVEGQGVNEQYF,TGTGCCAGCAGCGTAGAGGGTCAGGGGGTCAACGAGCAGTACTTC
TRBV29-1,-,TRBJ2-1,-,CSVDYGVSYNEQFF,TGCAGCGTTGACTACGGTGTCTCCTACAATGAGCAGTTCTTC
TRBV11-2,-,TRBJ1-1,-,CASSLVGGSPTEAFF,TGTGCCAGCAGCTTAGTGGGGGGGTCCCCCACTGAAGCTTTCTTT
TRBV25-1,-,TRBJ2-5,-,CASSDLTRGETQYF,TGTGCCAGCAGTGACCTCACCCGGGGGGAGACCCAGTACTTC
TRBV5-6,-,TRBJ2-1,TRBD2,CASSSETSGAYNEQFF,TGTGCCAGCAGCTCGGAGACTAGCGGGGCTTACAATGAGCAGTTCTTC
TRBV28,-,TRBJ1-5,-,CASSSGQGWNQPQHF,TGTGCCAGCAGTTCCGGGCAGGGTTGGAATCAGCCCCAGCATTTT
TRBV7-3,-,TRBJ2-3,TRBD1,CASSLGQGGGDTQYF,TGTGCCAGCAGCTTAGGACAGGGAGGAGGAGATACGCAGTATTTT
TRBV27,-,TRBJ1-5,-,CASSFYAGSNQPQHF,TGTGCCAGCAGTTTTTATGCGGGAAGCAATCAGCCCCAGCATTTT
TRBV5-5,-,TRBJ2-5,TRBD2,CASSLAGGETQYF,TGTGCCAGCAGCTTGGCGGGGGGGGAGACCCAGTACTTC
TRBV27,-,TRBJ2-7,-,CASSLSAAYEQYF,TGTGCCAGCAGTTTATCTGCGGCCTACGAGCAGTACTTC
TRBV5-1,-,TRBJ2-1,TRBD2,CASTILGGEEQFF,TGCGCCAGCACAATCCTCGGGGGGGAGGAGCAGTTCTTC
TRBV14,-,TRBJ2-7,-,CASSQVGLYEQYF,TGTGCCAGCAGCCAAGTTGGTCTCTACGAGCAGTACTTC
TRBV5-1,-,TRBJ2-1,-,CASSEAYEQFF,TGCGCCAGCAGCGAAGCCTATGAGCAGTTCTTC
TRBV7-3,-,TRBJ2-3,TRBD2,CASSPTSGATDTQYF,TGTGCCAGCAGCCCGACTAGCGGAGCCACAGATACGCAGTATTTT
TRBV7-9,-,TRBJ2-1,-,CASSLGRAGKWGNEQFF,TGTGCCAGCAGCTTAGGAAGGGCAGGGAAGTGGGGGAATGAGCAGTTCTTC
TRBV13,-,TRBJ2-7,-,CASSLDAGSGYEQYF,TGTGCCAGCAGCTTAGATGCAGGGTCGGGCTACGAGCAGTACTTC
TRBV28,-,TRBJ2-4,-,CASSTPPGPLVVQYF,TGTGCCAGCAGTACCCCCCCGGGACCGTTAGTTGTTCAGTACTTC
TRBV5-1,-,TRBJ2-1,TRBD2,CASSLAGGTTLYNEQFF,TGCGCCAGCAGCTTGGCGGGGGGGACAACACTCTACAATGAGCAGTTCTTC
TRBV19,-,TRBJ1-1,TRBD1,CASRQDREAPFF,TGTGCCAGTAGGCAGGACAGGGAGGCACCTTTCTTT
TRBV7-6,-,TRBJ2-7,-,CASSLGDVVEQYF,TGTGCCAGCAGCTTAGGGGACGTGGTCGAGCAGTACTTC
TRBV28,-,TRBJ1-4,TRBD1,CASSLEGTGGYEKLFF,TGTGCCAGCAGTTTGGAAGGGACAGGGGGCTATGAAAAACTGTTTTTT
TRBV5-6,-,TRBJ2-5,TRBD2,CASSWTSGTETQYF,TGTGCCAGCAGCTGGACTAGCGGGACGGAGACCCAGTACTTC
TRBV11-2,-,TRBJ2-7,TRBD2,CASNSFASGRAFDEQYF,TGTGCCAGCAATTCCTTCGCTAGCGGGAGGGCCTTCGACGAGCAGTACTTC
TRBV28,-,TRBJ2-3,-,CASSPRGSAGTDTQYF,TGTGCCAGCAGCCCTCGGGGTTCCGCGGGCACAGATACGCAGTATTTT
TRBV7-9,once,TRBJ1-1,-,CASNEGGATAEAFF,TGTGCCAGCAACGAAGGAGGGGCAACCGCTGAAGCTTTCTTT
TRBV30,-,TRBJ2-7,TRBD1,CAWSDEDRTYEQYF,TGTGCCTGGAGTGACGAGGACAGGACCTACGAGCAGTACTTC
TRBV4-2,-,TRBJ2-1,TRBD2,CASSQGPGLGTGNEQFF,TGTGCCAGCAGCCAAGGGCCGGGACTAGGGACGGGCAATGAGCAGTTCTTC